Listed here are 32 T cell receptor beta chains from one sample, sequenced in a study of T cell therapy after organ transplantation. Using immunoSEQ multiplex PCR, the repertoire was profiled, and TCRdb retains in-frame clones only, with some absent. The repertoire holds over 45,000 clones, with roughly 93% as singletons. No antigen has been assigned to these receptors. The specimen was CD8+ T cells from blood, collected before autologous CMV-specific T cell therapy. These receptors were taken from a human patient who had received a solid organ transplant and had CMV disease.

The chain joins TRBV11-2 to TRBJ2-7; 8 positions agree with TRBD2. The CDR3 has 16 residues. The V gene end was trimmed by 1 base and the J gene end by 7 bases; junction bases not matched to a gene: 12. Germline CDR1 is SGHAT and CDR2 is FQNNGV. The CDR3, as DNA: TGTGCCAGCAGCTTAGCGGCGGGAGGTCCCTTTGGTGAGCAGTACTTC. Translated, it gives CASSLAAGGPFGEQYF.

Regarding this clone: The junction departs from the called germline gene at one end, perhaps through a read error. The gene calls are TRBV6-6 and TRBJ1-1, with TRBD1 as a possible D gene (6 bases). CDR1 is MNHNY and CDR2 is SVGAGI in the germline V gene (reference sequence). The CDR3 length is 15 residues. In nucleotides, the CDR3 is TGTGCCAGCACTTACGGTCCAGGGGTGGACACTGAAGCTTTCTTT. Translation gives CASTYGPGVDTEAFF.

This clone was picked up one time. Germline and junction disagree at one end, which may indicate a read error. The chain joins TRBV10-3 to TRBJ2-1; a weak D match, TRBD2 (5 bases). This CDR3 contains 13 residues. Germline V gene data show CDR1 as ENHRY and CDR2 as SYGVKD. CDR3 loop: CAITEDLYNEQFF. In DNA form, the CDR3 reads TGTGCCATCACTGAGGACTTGTACAATGAGCAGTTCTTC.

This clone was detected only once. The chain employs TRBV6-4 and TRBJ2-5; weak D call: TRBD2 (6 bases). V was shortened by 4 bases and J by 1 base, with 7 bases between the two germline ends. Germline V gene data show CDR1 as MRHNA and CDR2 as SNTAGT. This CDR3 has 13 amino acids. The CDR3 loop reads CASSAGSQETQYF. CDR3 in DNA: TGTGCCAGCAGTGCCGGGAGCCAAGAGACCCAGTACTTC.

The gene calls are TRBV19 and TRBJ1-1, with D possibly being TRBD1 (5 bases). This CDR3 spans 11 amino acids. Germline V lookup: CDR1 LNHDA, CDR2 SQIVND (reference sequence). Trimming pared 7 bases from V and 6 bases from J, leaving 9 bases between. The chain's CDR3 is CASTGDSEAFF. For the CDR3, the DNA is TGTGCCAGTACGGGGGACTCTGAAGCTTTCTTT.

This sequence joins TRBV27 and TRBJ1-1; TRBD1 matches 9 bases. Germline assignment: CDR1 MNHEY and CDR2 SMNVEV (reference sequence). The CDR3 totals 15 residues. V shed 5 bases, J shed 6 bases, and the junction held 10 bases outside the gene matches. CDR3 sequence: CASSALRDRVSEAFF. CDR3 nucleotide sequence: TGTGCCAGCAGTGCACTCCGGGACAGGGTGTCTGAAGCTTTCTTT.

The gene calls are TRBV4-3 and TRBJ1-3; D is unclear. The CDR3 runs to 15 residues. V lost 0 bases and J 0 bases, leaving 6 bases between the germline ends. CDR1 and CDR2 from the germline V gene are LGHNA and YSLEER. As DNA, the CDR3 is TGCGCCAGCAGCCAAGATTGGGGCTCTGGAAACACCATATATTTT. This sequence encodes CASSQDWGSGNTIYF.

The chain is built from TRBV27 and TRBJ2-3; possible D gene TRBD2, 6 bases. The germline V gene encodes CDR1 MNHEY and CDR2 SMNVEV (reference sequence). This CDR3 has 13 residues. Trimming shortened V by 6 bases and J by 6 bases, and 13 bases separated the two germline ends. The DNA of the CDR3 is TGTGCCAGCAGCATGGAGGGTTGGGATACGCAGTATTTT. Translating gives CASSMEGWDTQYF.

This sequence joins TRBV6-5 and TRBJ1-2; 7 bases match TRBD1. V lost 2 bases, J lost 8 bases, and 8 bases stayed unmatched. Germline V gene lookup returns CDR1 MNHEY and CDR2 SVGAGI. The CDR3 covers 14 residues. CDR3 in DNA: TGTGCCAGCAGTTACCCCGACAGGGCGGGAGGCTACACCTTC. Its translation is CASSYPDRAGGYTF.

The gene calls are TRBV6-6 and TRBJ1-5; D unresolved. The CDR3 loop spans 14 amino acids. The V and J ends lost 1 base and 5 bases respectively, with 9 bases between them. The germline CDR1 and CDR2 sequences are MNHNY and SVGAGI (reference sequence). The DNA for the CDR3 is TGTGCCAGCAGTTACTTCCGGGCGGATCAGCCCCAGCATTTT. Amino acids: CASSYFRADQPQHF.

CDR3: CASSGGRNEQYF. In DNA, the CDR3 is TGTGCCAGCAGTGGAGGCCGTAACGAGCAGTACTTC. The chain carries TRBV27 and TRBJ2-7; possibly TRBD2 for D (5 bases). This CDR3 has 12 amino acids. Germline V gene sequence: CDR1 MNHEY, CDR2 SMNVEV (reference sequence). The V gene lost 5 bases and the J gene lost 5 bases, with 10 bases spanning the gap.

The CDR3 protein is CATSRGGDSLGGEKLFF. CDR3 sequence (DNA): TGTGCCACCAGCAGAGGGGGGGACTCCCTCGGAGGTGAAAAACTGTTTTTT. The chain is built from TRBV15 and TRBJ1-4; tentative D call: TRBD1 (5 bases). CDR1 is LNHNV and CDR2 is YYDKDF in the germline V gene (reference sequence). V was clipped by 1 base and J by 7 bases, with 19 bases between them. The CDR3 is 17 amino acids.

The CDR3 coding sequence is TGCGCCAGCCGACAAAACACTGAAGCTTTCTTT. Translating it yields CASRQNTEAFF. The V call is TRBV10-2, the J call TRBJ1-1; D is ambiguous. The V end lost 8 bases, the J end lost 2 bases, and 6 bases lay between the germline ends. Germline loops: CDR1 WSHSY, CDR2 SAAADI. CDR3 length equals 11 residues.

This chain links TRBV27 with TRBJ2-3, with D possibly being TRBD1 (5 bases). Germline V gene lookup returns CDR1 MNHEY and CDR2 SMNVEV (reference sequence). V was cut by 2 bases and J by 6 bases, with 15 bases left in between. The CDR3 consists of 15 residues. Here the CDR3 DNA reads TGTGCCAGCAGTTTAATGTCAGGGAATATGGATACGCAGTATTTT. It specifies CASSLMSGNMDTQYF.

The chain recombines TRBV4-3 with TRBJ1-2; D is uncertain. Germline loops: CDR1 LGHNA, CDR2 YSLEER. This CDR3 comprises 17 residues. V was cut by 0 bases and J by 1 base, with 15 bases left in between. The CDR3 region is CASSQDNQEIFNYGYTF. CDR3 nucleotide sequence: TGCGCCAGCAGCCAAGATAACCAGGAGATTTTTAACTATGGCTACACCTTC.

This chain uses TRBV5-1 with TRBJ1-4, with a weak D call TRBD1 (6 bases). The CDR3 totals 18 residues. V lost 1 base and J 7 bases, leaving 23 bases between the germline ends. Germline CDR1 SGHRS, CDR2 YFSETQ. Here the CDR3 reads CASSLNQDGDTLFEKLFF. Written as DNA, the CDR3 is TGCGCCAGCAGCTTGAACCAGGATGGGGACACACTCTTTGAAAAACTGTTTTTT.

The CDR3 DNA follows: TGTGCCAGTAGTCCGGGCGGGGCCTTACCCTACGAGCAGTACTTC. This sequence encodes CASSPGGALPYEQYF. The chain combines TRBV19 with TRBJ2-7, with a weak D call TRBD2 (6 bases). Trimming stripped 5 bases from V and 2 bases from J, with 16 bases between. This CDR3 spans 15 amino acids. CDR1 LNHDA and CDR2 SQIVND come from the germline V gene (reference sequence).

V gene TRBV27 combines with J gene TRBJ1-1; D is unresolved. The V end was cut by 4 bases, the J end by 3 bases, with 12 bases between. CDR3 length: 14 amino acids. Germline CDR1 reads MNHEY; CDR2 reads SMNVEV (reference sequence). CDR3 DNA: TGTGCCAGCAGTTCGGGTTCTGGGTACACTGAAGCTTTCTTT. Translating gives CASSSGSGYTEAFF.

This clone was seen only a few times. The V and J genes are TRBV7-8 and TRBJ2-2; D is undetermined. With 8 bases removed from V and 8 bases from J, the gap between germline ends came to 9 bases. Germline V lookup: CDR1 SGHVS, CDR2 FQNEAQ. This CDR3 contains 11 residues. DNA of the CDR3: TGTGCCAGCGGAGTAGAGGGGGAGCTGTTTTTT. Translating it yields CASGVEGELFF.

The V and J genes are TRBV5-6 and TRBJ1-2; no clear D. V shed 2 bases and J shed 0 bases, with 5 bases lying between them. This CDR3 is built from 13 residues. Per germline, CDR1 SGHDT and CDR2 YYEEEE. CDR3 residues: CASSFQSNYGYTF. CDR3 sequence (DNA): TGTGCCAGCAGCTTTCAGTCTAACTATGGCTACACCTTC.

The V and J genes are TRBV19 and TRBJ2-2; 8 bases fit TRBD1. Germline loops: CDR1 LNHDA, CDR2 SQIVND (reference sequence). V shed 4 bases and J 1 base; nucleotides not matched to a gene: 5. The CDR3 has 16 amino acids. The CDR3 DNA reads TGTGCCAGTAGTACCACAGGGGGAGGGAACACCGGGGAGCTGTTTTTT. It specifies CASSTTGGGNTGELFF.

This CDR3 is CASSQDSTRVRKAFF. The CDR3 nucleotides read TGCGCCAGCAGCCAAGATTCTACTAGGGTTAGGAAAGCTTTCTTT. This chain links TRBV4-1 with TRBJ1-1; D is undetermined. Trimming took off 0 bases at V and 9 bases at J, with 17 bases between the two ends. This CDR3 is 15 amino acids long. The germline CDR1 and CDR2 sequences are MGHRA and YSYEKL.

The CDR3, as DNA: TGTGCCACCAGCAGTGCCCGGGGCACCATATATTTT. Its translation: CATSSARGTIYF. The rearrangement joins TRBV15 to TRBJ1-3; unclear D gene. The V gene's germline CDR1 is LNHNV and CDR2 YYDKDF (reference sequence). This CDR3 is built from 12 residues. V lost 3 bases, J lost 9 bases, and 9 bases lay in between.

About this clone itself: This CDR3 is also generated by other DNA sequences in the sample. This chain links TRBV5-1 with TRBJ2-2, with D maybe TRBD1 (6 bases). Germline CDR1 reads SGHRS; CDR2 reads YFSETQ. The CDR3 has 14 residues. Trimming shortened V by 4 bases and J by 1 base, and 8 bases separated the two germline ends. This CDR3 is CASSGGQNTGELFF. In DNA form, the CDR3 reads TGCGCCAGCAGCGGGGGACAGAACACCGGGGAGCTGTTTTTT.

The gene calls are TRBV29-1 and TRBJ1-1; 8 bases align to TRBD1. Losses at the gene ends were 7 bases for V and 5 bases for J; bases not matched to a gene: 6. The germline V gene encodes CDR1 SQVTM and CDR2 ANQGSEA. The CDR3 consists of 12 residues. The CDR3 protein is CSDLTGGTEAFF. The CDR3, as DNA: TGCAGCGACCTTACAGGGGGGACTGAAGCTTTCTTT. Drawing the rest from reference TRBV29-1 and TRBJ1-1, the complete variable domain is SAVISQKPSRDICQRGTSLTIQCQVDSQVTMMFWYRQQPGQSLTLIATANQGSEATYESGFVIDKFPISRPNLTFSTLTVSNMSPEDSSIYLCSDLTGGTEAFFGQGTRLTVV.

This chain's CDR3 is CASSLGFEGPSTDTQYF. The CDR3 nucleotides are TGTGCCAGCAGCTTAGGATTTGAGGGCCCTAGCACAGATACGCAGTATTTT. The chain carries TRBV7-9 and TRBJ2-3, with a weak D call TRBD2 (5 bases). Germline V gene sequence: CDR1 SEHNR, CDR2 FQNEAQ (reference sequence). CDR3 length: 17 amino acids. The V end lost 1 base, the J end lost 0 bases, and 14 bases lay between the germline ends.

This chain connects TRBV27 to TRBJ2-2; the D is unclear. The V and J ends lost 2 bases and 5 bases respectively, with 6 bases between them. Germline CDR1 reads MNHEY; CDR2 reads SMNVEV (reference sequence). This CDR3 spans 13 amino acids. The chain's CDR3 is CASSLGDTGELFF. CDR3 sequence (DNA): TGTGCCAGCAGTTTAGGAGATACCGGGGAGCTGTTTTTT.

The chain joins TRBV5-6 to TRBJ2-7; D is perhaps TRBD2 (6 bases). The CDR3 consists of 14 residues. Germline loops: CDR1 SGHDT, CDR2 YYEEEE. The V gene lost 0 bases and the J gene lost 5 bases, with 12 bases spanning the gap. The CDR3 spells CASSLGLAIHEQYF. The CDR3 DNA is TGTGCCAGCAGCTTGGGGCTAGCGATCCACGAGCAGTACTTC. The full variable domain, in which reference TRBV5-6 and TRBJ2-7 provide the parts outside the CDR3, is DAGVTQSPTHLIKTRGQQVTLRCSPKSGHDTVSWYQQALGQGPQFIFQYYEEEERQRGNFPDRFSGHQFPNYSSELNVNALLLGDSALYLCASSLGLAIHEQYFGPGTRLTVT.

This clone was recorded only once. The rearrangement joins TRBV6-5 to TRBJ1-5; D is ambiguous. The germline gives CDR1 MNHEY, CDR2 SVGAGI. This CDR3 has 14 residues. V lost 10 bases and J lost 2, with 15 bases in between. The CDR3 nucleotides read TGTGCCACCTCGTCGGGCTGGGGCAATCAGCCCCAGCATTTT. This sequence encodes CATSSGWGNQPQHF.

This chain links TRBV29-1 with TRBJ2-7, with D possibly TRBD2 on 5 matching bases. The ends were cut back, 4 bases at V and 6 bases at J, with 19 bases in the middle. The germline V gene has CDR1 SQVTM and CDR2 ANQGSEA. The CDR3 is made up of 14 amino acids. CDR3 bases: TGCAGCGTTGTGGCAGGAGGACGACTCGGCGAGCAGTACTTC. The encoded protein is CSVVAGGRLGEQYF.

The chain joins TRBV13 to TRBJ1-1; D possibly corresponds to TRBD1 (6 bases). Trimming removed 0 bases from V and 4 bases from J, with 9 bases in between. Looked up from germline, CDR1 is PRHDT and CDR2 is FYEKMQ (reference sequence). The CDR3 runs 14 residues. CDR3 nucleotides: TGTGCCAGCAGCTTAGGTGGGGGCTCCACTGAAGCTTTCTTT. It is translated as CASSLGGGSTEAFF.

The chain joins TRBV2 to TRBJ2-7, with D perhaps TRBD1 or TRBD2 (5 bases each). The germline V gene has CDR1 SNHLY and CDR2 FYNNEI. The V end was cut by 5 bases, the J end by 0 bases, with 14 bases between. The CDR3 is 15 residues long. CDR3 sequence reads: CASSPKPGTSYEQYF. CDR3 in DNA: TGTGCCAGCAGTCCGAAGCCCGGGACCTCCTACGAGCAGTACTTC.